The rows below give T cell receptor beta chains drawn from one sample of a study of blood T cell repertoires in COVID-19. Produced via immunoSEQ multiplex PCR; TCRdb's table is partial and in-frame only. The sample shows around 110,000 clones, approximately 83% of them seen only once. Sample: peripheral blood. These receptor sequences come from a woman in her 70s with acute or convalescent COVID-19. The CDR3 runs from the conserved cysteine through the conserved F or W. D genes are given only for firm matches. The listing skips clone size in some rows; elsewhere it reads once, few, many or a size class.

j_gene	abundance	v_gene	d_gene	CDR3aa	CDR3nt
TRBJ1-6	NA	TRBV7-8	NA	CASSLLGTTRGSPLHF	TGTGCCAGCAGCTTACTAGGGACAACCCGAGGTTCACCCCTCCACTTT
TRBJ2-1	NA	TRBV13	NA	CASSLLRAPYPAQFF	TGTGCCAGCAGCTTACTGCGGGCCCCCTATCCAGCCCAGTTCTTC
TRBJ2-4	NA	TRBV19	NA	CASSIAGTIAKNIQYF	TGTGCCAGTAGTATAGCGGGTACGATAGCCAAAAACATTCAGTACTTC
TRBJ1-2	NA	TRBV6-5	TRBD1	CASTADRGGGYTF	TGTGCCAGCACCGCAGACAGGGGGGGTGGCTACACCTTC
TRBJ1-2	few	TRBV5-4	TRBD1	CATTGQTNYGYTF	TGTGCCACCACGGGACAGACTAACTATGGCTACACCTTC
TRBJ2-6	NA	TRBV6-4	NA	CASSDLGGAGANVLTF	TGTGCCAGCAGTGACTTGGGGGGAGCTGGGGCCAACGTCCTGACTTTC
TRBJ2-2	NA	TRBV5-4	NA	CASSSQVNTGELFF	TGTGCCAGCAGCTCTCAGGTGAACACCGGGGAGCTGTTTTTT
TRBJ1-1	NA	TRBV7-7	TRBD1	CASSLGGGTGLGTEAFF	TGTGCCAGCAGCTTAGGAGGGGGGACAGGGCTGGGCACTGAAGCTTTCTTT
TRBJ1-1	few	TRBV6-2/TRBV6-3	NA	CASSYYPVTEAFF	TGTGCCAGCAGTTACTACCCGGTCACTGAAGCTTTCTTT
TRBJ2-3	NA	TRBV11-2	NA	CASSPRGLGSDTQYF	TGTGCCAGCAGCCCCCGGGGTTTGGGGTCAGATACGCAGTATTTT
TRBJ2-1	NA	TRBV29-1	NA	CSVTREDNEQFF	TGCAGCGTTACCCGCGAAGACAATGAGCAGTTCTTC
TRBJ1-6	NA	TRBV19	NA	CASSIRSLGESPLHF	TGTGCCAGTAGTATTAGGTCATTAGGGGAATCACCCCTCCACTTT
TRBJ1-6	few	TRBV19	TRBD1	CASNTPRGTDNSPLHF	TGTGCCAGTAACACCCCCAGGGGGACAGATAATTCACCCCTCCACTTT
TRBJ2-3	NA	TRBV6-5	NA	CASSSMSDTQYF	TGTGCCAGCAGTTCAATGTCAGATACGCAGTATTTT